The sample holds many counts of the clone carrying this T cell receptor beta chain. The antigen remains unidentified. The data originate from a study of T cell repertoires in cytomegalovirus infection. Study as a whole: Both a matching HLA type and CMV infection were indicated by public TCR beta signatures.

Study observations and caveats: Of the TCR beta families, the public ones yielded a cumulative frequency that identified carriers of CMV plus the relevant HLA. Ex vivo, HLA-C-restricted CMV-specific TCR beta clonotypes prevailed over the rest of the response.

The V end was cut by 0 bases, the J end by 1 base, with 9 bases between. CDR1 is SGHTA, CDR2 FQGNSA, per germline. This CDR3 is 15 amino acids long. A single record per CDR3 protein comes from TCRdb applying MiXCR to the reads. The sample consists of 630,000 or so distinct CDR3 sequences, more than 20% of them appearing once. Sequenced input: CD8+ T cells from PBMCs. The chain combines TRBV7-2 with TRBJ2-5, with D perhaps TRBD2 (6 bases). The TCR originated in a human donor in good health (CMV status not recorded). Some clones in this sample may be carry-over from other donors' samples. This chain's CDR3 is CASSLAWRGQETQYF. CDR3 sequence (DNA): TGTGCCAGCAGCTTAGCGTGGCGGGGCCAAGAGACCCAGTACTTC.